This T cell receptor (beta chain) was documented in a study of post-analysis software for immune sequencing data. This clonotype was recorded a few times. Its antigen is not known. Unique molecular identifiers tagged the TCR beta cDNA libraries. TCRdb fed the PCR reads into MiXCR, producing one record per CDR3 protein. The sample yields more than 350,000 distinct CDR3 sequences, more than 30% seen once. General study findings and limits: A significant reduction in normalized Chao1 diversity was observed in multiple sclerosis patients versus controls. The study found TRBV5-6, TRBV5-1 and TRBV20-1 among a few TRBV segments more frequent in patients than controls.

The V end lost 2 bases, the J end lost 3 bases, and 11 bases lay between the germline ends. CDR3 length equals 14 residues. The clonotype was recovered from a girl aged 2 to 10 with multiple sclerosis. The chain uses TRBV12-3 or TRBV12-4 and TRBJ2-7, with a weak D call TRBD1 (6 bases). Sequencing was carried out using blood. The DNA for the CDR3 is TGTGCCAGCAGTTTAAGGCAGGGGAGCTACGAGCAGTACTTC. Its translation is CASSLRQGSYEQYF.